The table lists the clone carrying this T cell receptor (beta chain) with many counts. Its target is not known. From germline, CDR1 is SGHTA and CDR2 FQGNSA. Between the trimmed V and J ends, which lost 5 bases and 4 bases, there was a span of 18 bases. The CDR3 covers 16 residues. Subjects aged 18 to 65 presented with newly diagnosed hyperthyroidism of less than 2 months' duration. RNA transcripts provided the source from which TCR beta CDR3 regions were amplified. The study used the HTBI primer set for a first-round RT-PCR of the TCR CDR3. MiXCR was run by TCRdb on the multiplex PCR reads, yielding one entry per CDR3 protein. Here the sample spans about 180,000 distinct CDR3 sequences, approximately 15% being singletons. These data are taken from a study of T cells in Graves' hyperthyroidism and ophthalmopathy. Study-wide results and caveats: Model output signaled ophthalmopathy a median 6.5 months ahead of onset.

This chain uses TRBV7-2 with TRBJ2-1; D is perhaps TRBD1 or TRBD2 (6 bases each). The source of this sequence is a woman between 45 and 65 years old with Graves' hyperthyroidism. Specimen: blood. The DNA of the CDR3 is TGTGCCAGCAGCCGAGGGGGGCTAGCCCTATACAATGAGCAGTTCTTC. This gives the protein CASSRGGLALYNEQFF.